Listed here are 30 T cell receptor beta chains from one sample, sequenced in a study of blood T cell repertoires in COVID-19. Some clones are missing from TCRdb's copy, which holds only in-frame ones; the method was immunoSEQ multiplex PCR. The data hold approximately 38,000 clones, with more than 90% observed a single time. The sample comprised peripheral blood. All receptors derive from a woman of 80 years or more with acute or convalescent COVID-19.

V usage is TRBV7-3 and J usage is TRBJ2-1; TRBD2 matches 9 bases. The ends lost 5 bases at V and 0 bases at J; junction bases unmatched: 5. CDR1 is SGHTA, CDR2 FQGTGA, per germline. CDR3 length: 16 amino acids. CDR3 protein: CASSILAGSSYNEQFF. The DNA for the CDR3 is TGTGCCAGCAGCATCCTAGCGGGGAGCTCCTACAATGAGCAGTTCTTC.

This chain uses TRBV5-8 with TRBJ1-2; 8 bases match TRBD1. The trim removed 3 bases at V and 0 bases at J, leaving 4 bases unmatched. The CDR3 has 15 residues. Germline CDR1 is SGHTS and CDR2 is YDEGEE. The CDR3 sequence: CASSYRTGSNYGYTF. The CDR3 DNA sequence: TGTGCCAGCAGCTATAGGACAGGGTCTAACTATGGCTACACCTTC.

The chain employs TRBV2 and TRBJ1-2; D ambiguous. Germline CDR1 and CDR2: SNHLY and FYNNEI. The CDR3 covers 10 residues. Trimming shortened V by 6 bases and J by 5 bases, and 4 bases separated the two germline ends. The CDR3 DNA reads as TGTGCCAGCAGCCAGTATGGCTACACCTTC. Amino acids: CASSQYGYTF.

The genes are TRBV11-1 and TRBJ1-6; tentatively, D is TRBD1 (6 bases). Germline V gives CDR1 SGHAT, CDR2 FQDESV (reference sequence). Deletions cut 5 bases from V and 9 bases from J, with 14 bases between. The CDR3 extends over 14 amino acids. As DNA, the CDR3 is TGTGCCAGCAGCGGGGGCCTAATCCGTTCACCCCTCCACTTT. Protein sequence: CASSGGLIRSPLHF.

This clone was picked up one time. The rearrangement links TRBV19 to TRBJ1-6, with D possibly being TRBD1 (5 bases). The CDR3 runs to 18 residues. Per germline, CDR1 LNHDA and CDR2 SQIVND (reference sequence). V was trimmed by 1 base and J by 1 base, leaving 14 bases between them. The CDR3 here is CASSIGRFTGSYNSPLHF. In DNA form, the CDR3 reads TGTGCCAGTAGTATAGGCCGGTTCACAGGATCCTATAATTCACCCCTCCACTTT.

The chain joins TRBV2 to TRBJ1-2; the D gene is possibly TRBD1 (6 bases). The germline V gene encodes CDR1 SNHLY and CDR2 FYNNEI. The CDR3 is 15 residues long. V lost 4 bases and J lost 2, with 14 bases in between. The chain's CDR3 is CASSGQGKVNYGYTF. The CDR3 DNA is TGTGCCAGCAGTGGGCAGGGGAAAGTCAACTATGGCTACACCTTC.

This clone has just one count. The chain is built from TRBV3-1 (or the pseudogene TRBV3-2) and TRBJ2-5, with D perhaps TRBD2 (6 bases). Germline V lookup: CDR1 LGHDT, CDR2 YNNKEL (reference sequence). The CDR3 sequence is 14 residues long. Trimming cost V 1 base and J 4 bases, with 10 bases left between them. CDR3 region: CASSQAAGGETQYF. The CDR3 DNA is TGTGCCAGCAGCCAAGCAGCCGGGGGAGAGACCCAGTACTTC.

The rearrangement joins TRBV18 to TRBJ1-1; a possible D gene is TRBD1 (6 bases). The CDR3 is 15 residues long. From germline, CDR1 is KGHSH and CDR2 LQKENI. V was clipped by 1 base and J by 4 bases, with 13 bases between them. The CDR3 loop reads CASSPQGGGITEAFF. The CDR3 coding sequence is TGTGCCAGCTCACCACAAGGGGGAGGGATCACTGAAGCTTTCTTT.

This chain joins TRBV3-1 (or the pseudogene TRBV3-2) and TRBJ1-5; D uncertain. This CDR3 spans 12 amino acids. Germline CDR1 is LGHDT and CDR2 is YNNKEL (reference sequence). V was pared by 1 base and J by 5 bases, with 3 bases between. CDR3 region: CASSQADQPQHF. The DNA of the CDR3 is TGTGCCAGCAGCCAAGCAGATCAGCCCCAGCATTTT.

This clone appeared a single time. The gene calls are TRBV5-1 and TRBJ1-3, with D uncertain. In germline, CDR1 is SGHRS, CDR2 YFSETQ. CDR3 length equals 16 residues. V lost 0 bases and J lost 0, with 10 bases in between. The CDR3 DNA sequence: TGCGCCAGCAGCTTGGAGCGGCTGAACTCTGGAAACACCATATATTTT. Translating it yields CASSLERLNSGNTIYF. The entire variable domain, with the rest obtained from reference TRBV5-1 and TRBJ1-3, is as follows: KAGVTQTPRYLIKTRGQQVTLSCSPISGHRSVSWYQQTPGQGLQFLFEYFSETQRNKGNFPGRFSGRQFSNSRSEMNVSTLELGDSALYLCASSLERLNSGNTIYFGEGSWLTVV.

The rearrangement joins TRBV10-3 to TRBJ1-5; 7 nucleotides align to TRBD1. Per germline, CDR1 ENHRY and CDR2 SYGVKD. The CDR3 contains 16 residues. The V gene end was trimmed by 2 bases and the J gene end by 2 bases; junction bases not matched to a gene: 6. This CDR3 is CAISERGGRGNQPQHF. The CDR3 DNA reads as TGTGCCATCAGTGAGAGAGGGGGCAGGGGCAATCAGCCCCAGCATTTT.

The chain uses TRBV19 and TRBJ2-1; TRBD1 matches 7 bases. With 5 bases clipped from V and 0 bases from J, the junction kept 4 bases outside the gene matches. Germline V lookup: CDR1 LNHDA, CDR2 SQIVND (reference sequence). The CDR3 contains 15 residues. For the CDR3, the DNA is TGTGCCAGTAGTGTGACAGGGAACTCCTACAATGAGCAGTTCTTC. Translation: CASSVTGNSYNEQFF.

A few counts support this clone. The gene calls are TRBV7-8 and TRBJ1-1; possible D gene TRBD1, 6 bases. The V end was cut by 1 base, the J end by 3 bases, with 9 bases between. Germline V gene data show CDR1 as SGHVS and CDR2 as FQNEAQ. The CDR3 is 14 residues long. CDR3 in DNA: TGTGCCAGCAGCTTAGGGGACATTTACACTGAAGCTTTCTTT. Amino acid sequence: CASSLGDIYTEAFF.

CDR3 amino acids: CSARAREGAFF. DNA of the CDR3: TGCAGTGCTAGAGCCCGGGAGGGAGCTTTCTTT. The chain is built from TRBV20-1 and TRBJ1-1; D gene ambiguous. V was pared by 1 base and J by 10 bases, with 10 bases between. Germline CDR1 reads DFQATT; CDR2 reads SNEGSKA (reference sequence). This CDR3 is built from 11 residues.

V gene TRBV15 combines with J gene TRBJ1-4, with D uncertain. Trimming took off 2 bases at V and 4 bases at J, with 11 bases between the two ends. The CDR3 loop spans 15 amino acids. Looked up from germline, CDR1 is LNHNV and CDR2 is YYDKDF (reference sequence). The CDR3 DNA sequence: TGTGCCACCAGCAGACCTAGCAGTGGTAATGAAAAACTGTTTTTT. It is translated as CATSRPSSGNEKLFF.

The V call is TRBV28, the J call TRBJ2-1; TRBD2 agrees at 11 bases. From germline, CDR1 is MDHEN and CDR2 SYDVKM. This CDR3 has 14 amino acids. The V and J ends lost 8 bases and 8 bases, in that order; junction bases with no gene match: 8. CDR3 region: CASEVAGGPYEQFF. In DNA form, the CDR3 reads TGTGCCAGCGAAGTAGCGGGGGGGCCCTATGAGCAGTTCTTC.

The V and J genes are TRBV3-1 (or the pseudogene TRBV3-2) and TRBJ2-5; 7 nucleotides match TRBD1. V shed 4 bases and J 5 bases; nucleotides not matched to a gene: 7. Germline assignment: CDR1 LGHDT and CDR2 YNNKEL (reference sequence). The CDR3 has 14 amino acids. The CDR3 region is CASSRFRGQETQYF. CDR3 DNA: TGTGCCAGCAGCCGGTTCAGGGGACAGGAGACCCAGTACTTC.

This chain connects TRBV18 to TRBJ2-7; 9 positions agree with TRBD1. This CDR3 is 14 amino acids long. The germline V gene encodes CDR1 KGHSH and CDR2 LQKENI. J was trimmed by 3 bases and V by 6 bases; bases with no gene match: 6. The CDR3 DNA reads TGTGCCAGCTCTCAGACAGGGGGTGGCTACGAGCAGTACTTC. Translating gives CASSQTGGGYEQYF.

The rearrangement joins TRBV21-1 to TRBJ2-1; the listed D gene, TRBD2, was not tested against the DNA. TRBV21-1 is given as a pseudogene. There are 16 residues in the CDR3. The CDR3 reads CASSQSGGTPYNEQFF. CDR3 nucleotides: TGTGCCAGCAGCCAATCCGGGGGGACCCCCTACAATGAGCAGTTCTTC.

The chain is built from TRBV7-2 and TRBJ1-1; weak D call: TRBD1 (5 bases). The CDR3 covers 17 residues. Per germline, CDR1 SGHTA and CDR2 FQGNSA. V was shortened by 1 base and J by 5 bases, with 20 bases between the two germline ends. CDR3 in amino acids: CASSLGPPGRGGTEAFF. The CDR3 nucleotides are TGTGCCAGCAGCTTAGGCCCACCAGGCCGCGGGGGGACTGAAGCTTTCTTT.

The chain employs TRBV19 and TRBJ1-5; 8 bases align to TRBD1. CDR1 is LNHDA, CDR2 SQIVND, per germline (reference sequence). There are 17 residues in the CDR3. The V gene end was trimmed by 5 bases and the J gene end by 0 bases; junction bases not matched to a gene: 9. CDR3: CASSRTGTAYSNQPQHF. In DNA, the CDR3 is TGTGCCAGTAGTCGGACAGGGACGGCTTATAGCAATCAGCCCCAGCATTTT. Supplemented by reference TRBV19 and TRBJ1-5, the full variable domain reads DGGITQSPKYLFRKEGQNVTLSCEQNLNHDAMYWYRQDPGQGLRLIYYSQIVNDFQKGDIAEGYSVSREKKESFPLTVTSAQKNPTAFYLCASSRTGTAYSNQPQHFGDGTRLSIL.

The CDR3, as DNA: TGTGCCACATCGGAAACAGGGGGCGCCGGAACTGAAGCTTTCTTT. Its protein is CATSETGGAGTEAFF. J is TRBJ1-1 and V is TRBV19; the match to TRBD1 covers 9 bases. V was pared by 10 bases and J by 5 bases, with 14 bases of the junction left unmatched. Germline CDR1 reads LNHDA; CDR2 reads SQIVND (reference sequence). The CDR3 consists of 15 residues.

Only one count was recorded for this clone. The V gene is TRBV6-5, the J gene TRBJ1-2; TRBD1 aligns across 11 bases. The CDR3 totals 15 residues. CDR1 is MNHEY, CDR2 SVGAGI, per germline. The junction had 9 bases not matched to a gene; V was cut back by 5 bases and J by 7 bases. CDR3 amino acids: CASSHRDRGNGGYTF. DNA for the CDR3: TGTGCCAGCAGTCACCGGGACAGGGGGAACGGTGGCTACACCTTC.

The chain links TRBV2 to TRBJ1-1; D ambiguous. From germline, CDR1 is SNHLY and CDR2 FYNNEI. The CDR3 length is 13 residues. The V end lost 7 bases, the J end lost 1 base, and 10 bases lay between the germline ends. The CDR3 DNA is TGTGCCAGCACGCGGGGTCGGAACACTGAAGCTTTCTTT. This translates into CASTRGRNTEAFF.

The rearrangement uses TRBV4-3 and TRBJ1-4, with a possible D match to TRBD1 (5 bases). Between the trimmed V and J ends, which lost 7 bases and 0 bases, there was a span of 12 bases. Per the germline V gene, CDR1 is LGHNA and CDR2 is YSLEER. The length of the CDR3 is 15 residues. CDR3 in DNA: TGCGCCAGCACACCACGGGGGACAACTAATGAAAAACTGTTTTTT. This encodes CASTPRGTTNEKLFF.

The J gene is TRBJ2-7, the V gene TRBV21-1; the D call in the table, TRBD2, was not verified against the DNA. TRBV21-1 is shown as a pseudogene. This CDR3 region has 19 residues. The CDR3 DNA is TGTGCCAGCAGCACATGGACTAGCGGGGGCCAGAGGAAGGCCTACGAGCAGTACTTC. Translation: CASSTWTSGGQRKAYEQYF.

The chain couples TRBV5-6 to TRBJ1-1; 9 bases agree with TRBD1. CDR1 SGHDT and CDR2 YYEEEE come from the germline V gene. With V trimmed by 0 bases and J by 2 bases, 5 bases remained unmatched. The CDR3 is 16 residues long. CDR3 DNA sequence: TGTGCCAGCAGCTTGGGCTGGACAGGGGACAACACTGAAGCTTTCTTT. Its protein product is CASSLGWTGDNTEAFF.

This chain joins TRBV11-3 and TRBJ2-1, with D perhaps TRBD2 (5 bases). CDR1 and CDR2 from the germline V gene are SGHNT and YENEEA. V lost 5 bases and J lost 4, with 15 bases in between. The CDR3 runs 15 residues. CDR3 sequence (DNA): TGTGCCAGCAGCCCCAATGGAGGTAATTACAATGAGCAGTTCTTC. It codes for CASSPNGGNYNEQFF.

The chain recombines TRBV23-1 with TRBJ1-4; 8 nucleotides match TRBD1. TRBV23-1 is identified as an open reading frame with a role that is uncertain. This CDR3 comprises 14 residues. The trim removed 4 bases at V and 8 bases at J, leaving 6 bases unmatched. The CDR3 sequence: CASSLPGGLEKLFF. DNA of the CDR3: TGCGCCAGCAGTCTGCCAGGGGGCTTGGAAAAACTGTTTTTT.

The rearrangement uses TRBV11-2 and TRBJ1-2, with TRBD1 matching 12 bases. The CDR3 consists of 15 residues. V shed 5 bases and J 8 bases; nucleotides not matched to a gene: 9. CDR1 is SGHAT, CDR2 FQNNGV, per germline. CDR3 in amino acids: CASSTTGQGARGYTF. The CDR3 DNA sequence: TGTGCCAGCAGCACTACGGGACAGGGGGCGCGGGGCTACACCTTC.